These 22 T cell receptor beta chains were sequenced from one sample in a study of OX40 agonist ivuxolimab in advanced cancers. Profiling relied on immunoSEQ multiplex PCR, and the TCRdb table lists in-frame clones only, not all of them. The table includes 60,000 or so clones, about 83% detected once. This specimen was CD4+ or CD8+ T cells sorted from blood, taken in a trial of the OX40 agonist ivuxolimab. The receptors derive from an adult with an advanced solid tumor such as melanoma, head and neck, liver or kidney cancer.

The rearrangement uses TRBV5-1 and TRBJ2-2, with a tentative D call TRBD1 (7 bases). The CDR3 sequence is 16 residues long. V lost 4 bases, J lost 0 bases, and 13 bases lay in between. Looked up from germline, CDR1 is SGHRS and CDR2 is YFSETQ. The DNA of the CDR3 is TGCGCCAGCAGCGCGGGACAGCCTTCGAACACCGGGGAGCTGTTTTTT. As protein: CASSAGQPSNTGELFF.

This clone has a handful of counts. J is TRBJ2-7 and V is TRBV14; the match to TRBD2 covers 13 bases. The CDR3 covers 17 residues. Looked up from germline, CDR1 is SGHDN and CDR2 is FVKESK. Trimming cost V 0 bases and J 3 bases; bases outside gene matches: 5. DNA for the CDR3: TGTGCCAGCAGCCAAGACTCCAGGACTAGCGGGAGCTACGAGCAGTACTTC. This encodes CASSQDSRTSGSYEQYF.

This clone came up once. The CDR3 nucleotides are TGTGCCAGCAGCTCCAGCCCCGGGACAGGGGAAAGGATCACTGAAGCTTTCTTT. Translation: CASSSSPGTGERITEAFF. This chain uses TRBV7-8 with TRBJ1-1; TRBD1 matches at 10 bases. Trimming cost V 4 bases and J 4 bases; bases outside gene matches: 15. Germline V gene sequence: CDR1 SGHVS, CDR2 FQNEAQ. This CDR3 contains 18 residues.

This sequence joins TRBV5-1 and TRBJ2-3; D gene ambiguous. Germline CDR1 SGHRS, CDR2 YFSETQ. The CDR3 is 15 residues long. Trimming removed 0 bases from V and 0 bases from J, with 8 bases in between. CDR3 in DNA: TGCGCCAGCAGCTTGGGGGCCCCTAGCACAGATACGCAGTATTTT. Encoded protein: CASSLGAPSTDTQYF.

The chain links TRBV25-1 to TRBJ2-5; 12 bases are shared with TRBD1. After removal of 3 bases from V and 5 bases from J, the junction contained 4 bases not matched to a gene. Germline V gene lookup returns CDR1 MGHDK and CDR2 SYGVNS. This CDR3 spans 15 amino acids. CDR3 residues: CASSEGQGAGETQYF. CDR3 nucleotide sequence: TGTGCCAGCAGTGAGGGACAGGGGGCTGGTGAGACCCAGTACTTC.

The rearrangement links TRBV7-8 to TRBJ2-5; D is unresolved. Trimming cost V 1 base and J 5 bases, with 14 bases left between them. Per germline, CDR1 SGHVS and CDR2 FQNEAQ. The CDR3 covers 15 residues. CDR3 DNA sequence: TGTGCCAGCAGCTTAGGCTGGTCCGATGGGGAGACCCAGTACTTC. Translation gives CASSLGWSDGETQYF.

V gene TRBV5-1 combines with J gene TRBJ2-5; TRBD1 matches 8 bases. V gave up 3 bases and J gave up 5 bases; unmatched junction bases: 9. The length of the CDR3 is 15 residues. Germline V gene sequence: CDR1 SGHRS, CDR2 YFSETQ. CDR3 coding DNA: TGCGCCAGCAGCTCAACAGGGGGTCAAGGGGAGACCCAGTACTTC. Amino acid sequence: CASSSTGGQGETQYF.

In its sample, this clone is medium-sized. This sequence joins TRBV9 and TRBJ2-1; 10 nucleotides agree with TRBD2. Per the germline V gene, CDR1 is SGDLS and CDR2 is YYNGEE. This CDR3 comprises 15 residues. The V and J ends lost 0 bases and 5 bases, in that order; junction bases with no gene match: 2. This chain's CDR3 is CASSVERGGNNEQFF. The CDR3 DNA reads as TGTGCCAGCAGCGTAGAGCGGGGGGGTAACAATGAGCAGTTCTTC. Combining the CDR3 with reference TRBV9 and TRBJ2-1 gives the whole variable domain DSGVTQTPKHLITATGQRVTLRCSPRSGDLSVYWYQQSLDQGLQFLIQYYNGEERAKGNILERFSAQQFPDLHSELNLSSLELGDSALYFCASSVERGGNNEQFFGPGTRLTVL.

This clone occurred once. The chain links TRBV7-6 to TRBJ1-1, with D uncertain. Between the trimmed V and J ends, which lost 3 bases and 5 bases, there was a span of 10 bases. The CDR3 has 13 amino acids. Looked up from germline, CDR1 is SGHVS and CDR2 is FNYEAQ. CDR3 loop: CASSLRSRTEAFF. CDR3 sequence (DNA): TGTGCCAGCAGCTTGAGAAGCCGTACTGAAGCTTTCTTT.

This clone was observed a handful of times. This chain joins TRBV18 and TRBJ2-1, with 12 bases identical to TRBD2. V lost 4 bases, J lost 8 bases, and 6 bases stayed unmatched. Germline-derived CDR1 and CDR2 are KGHSH and LQKENI. This CDR3 is built from 15 residues. The CDR3: CASSQTSGGGHEQFF. Written as DNA, the CDR3 is TGTGCCAGCTCACAGACTAGCGGGGGAGGGCATGAGCAGTTCTTC.

The rearrangement uses TRBV6-1 and TRBJ1-2; D may be TRBD1 (5 bases). The germline V gene encodes CDR1 MNHNS and CDR2 SASEGT. V was cut by 1 base and J by 6 bases, with 15 bases left in between. This CDR3 contains 15 residues. CDR3 sequence reads: CASSEGRAGRDGYTF. DNA of the CDR3: TGTGCCAGCAGTGAAGGACGCGCAGGGCGGGATGGCTACACCTTC.

The V and J genes are TRBV5-6 and TRBJ2-3; the match to TRBD2 covers 9 bases. V trimming: 5 bases; J trimming: 4 bases; junction bases outside the gene matches: 8. Germline-derived CDR1 and CDR2 are SGHDT and YYEEEE. The CDR3 sequence is 15 residues long. CDR3: CASRTSGLASDTQYF. CDR3 DNA sequence: TGTGCCAGCAGGACTTCGGGACTAGCATCAGATACGCAGTATTTT.

Here the CDR3 reads CASSEEDRGREKLFF. The CDR3 bases are TGTGCCAGCAGTGAAGAAGACAGGGGTCGCGAAAAACTGTTTTTT. The chain recombines TRBV6-1 with TRBJ1-4; TRBD1 agrees at 8 bases. V gave up 1 base and J gave up 8 bases; unmatched junction bases: 6. Germline lookup yields CDR1 MNHNS and CDR2 SASEGT. This CDR3 region has 15 residues.

Of note for this clone: This sample also contains other DNA sequences that code for the same CDR3. The chain couples TRBV2 to TRBJ2-2, with 10 positions matching TRBD1. This CDR3 is built from 14 residues. V lost 7 bases, J lost 5 bases, and 4 bases stayed unmatched. Germline CDR1 is SNHLY and CDR2 is FYNNEI. DNA of the CDR3: TGTGCCAGCATCCGGACAGGGGGAACCGGGGAGCTGTTTTTT. Translated, it gives CASIRTGGTGELFF.

The V and J genes are TRBV11-1 and TRBJ2-1; 8 positions match TRBD2. V trimming: 5 bases; J trimming: 9 bases; junction bases outside the gene matches: 9. Germline V gene data show CDR1 as SGHAT and CDR2 as FQDESV (reference sequence). The CDR3 has 14 amino acids. The CDR3 sequence: CASSKGTRALEQFF. The CDR3 region has the DNA TGTGCCAGCAGCAAGGGGACTAGAGCACTTGAGCAGTTCTTC.

V usage is TRBV5-1 and J usage is TRBJ2-5; 8 nucleotides match TRBD1. Germline assignment: CDR1 SGHRS and CDR2 YFSETQ. V dropped 2 bases and J dropped 4; count of bases not matched to a gene: 7. CDR3 length equals 15 residues. This chain's CDR3 is CASSFQGAPTETQYF. CDR3 nucleotides: TGCGCCAGCAGCTTCCAGGGGGCACCTACAGAGACCCAGTACTTC.

In DNA form, the CDR3 reads TGTGCCAGCACCTTCGCCAATAGCAATCAGCCCCAGCATTTT. This sequence encodes CASTFANSNQPQHF. The rearrangement uses TRBV28 and TRBJ1-5; no clear D. V lost 7 bases and J lost 0, with 10 bases in between. This CDR3 has 14 amino acids. Germline V lookup: CDR1 MDHEN, CDR2 SYDVKM.

As for this clone: Likely a read error: the CDR3 ends without its conserved phenylalanine or tryptophan. The DNA is left out, because the CDR3 cannot be placed on it with certainty; the CDR3 is given as TCRdb lists it. This chain's CDR3 is CASSFTPGDIVTV. This sequence joins TRBV5-4 and TRBJ1-2; the table calls TRBD1, which could not be checked here. Germline V gene lookup returns CDR1 SGHNT and CDR2 YYREEE (reference sequence). The CDR3 length equals 13 residues, ends included.

This clone was observed a single time. The chain recombines TRBV18 with TRBJ2-7; 7 bases match TRBD2. Germline CDR1 KGHSH, CDR2 LQKENI. V shed 3 bases, J shed 4 bases, and the junction held 3 bases outside the gene matches. The CDR3 covers 13 residues. CDR3 residues: CASSPPGGYEQYF. The CDR3 DNA reads TGTGCCAGCTCACCCCCGGGGGGTTACGAGCAGTACTTC.

This chain joins TRBV9 and TRBJ1-3; D gene unclear. The germline CDR1 and CDR2 sequences are SGDLS and YYNGEE. This CDR3 has 15 residues. Trimming pared 3 bases from V and 8 bases from J, leaving 18 bases between. CDR3 nucleotide sequence: TGTGCCAGCAGCGCTACGGTTGACTCTAGGGACACCATATATTTT. It is translated as CASSATVDSRDTIYF. The whole variable domain, filled in from reference TRBV9 and TRBJ1-3, reads DSGVTQTPKHLITATGQRVTLRCSPRSGDLSVYWYQQSLDQGLQFLIQYYNGEERAKGNILERFSAQQFPDLHSELNLSSLELGDSALYFCASSATVDSRDTIYFGEGSWLTVV.

A note on this clone: Other nucleotide sequences in the sample specify the same CDR3. The rearrangement links TRBV18 to TRBJ2-2, with D unresolved. CDR3 length equals 12 residues. Germline V lookup: CDR1 KGHSH, CDR2 LQKENI. The germline V and J ends were trimmed by 4 bases and 3 bases, with 3 bases remaining between them. CDR3 in DNA: TGTGCCAGCTCACGTTACACCGGGGAGCTGTTTTTT. Protein: CASSRYTGELFF.

The chain combines TRBV21-1 with TRBJ2-4; TRBD1, the D gene given by the table, was not confirmed from the DNA. TRBV21-1 is shown as a pseudogene. The CDR3 extends over 18 amino acids. This CDR3 is CASSKEHDTCRAKNIQYF. In DNA form, the CDR3 reads TGTGCCAGCAGCAAAGAACACGACACCTGTCGAGCCAAAAACATTCAGTACTTC.